This T cell receptor beta chain was sequenced in a study of graft-versus-host responses after intestinal transplantation. Libraries were prepared by immunoSEQ multiplex PCR; TCRdb keeps only in-frame clonotypes and omits some of them. Seen here are about 10,000 clones, 90% to 95% observed once, and the top ten hold roughly 2%. CDR1 is PRHDT and CDR2 is FYEKMQ in the germline V gene (reference sequence). J lost 7 bases, V lost 5 bases, and 7 bases had no gene match. CDR3 length equals 15 residues. The clonotype originates from a human patient who received an intestinal transplant, so some T cells may come from the graft donor. The specimen comprised PBMCs, sampled 8 days after intestinal transplant. V usage is TRBV13 and J usage is TRBJ2-3; 12 positions match TRBD2. The CDR3 here is CASSLRTSGANTQYF. For the CDR3, the DNA is TGTGCCAGCAGCCTTCGGACTAGCGGGGCGAATACGCAGTATTTT.